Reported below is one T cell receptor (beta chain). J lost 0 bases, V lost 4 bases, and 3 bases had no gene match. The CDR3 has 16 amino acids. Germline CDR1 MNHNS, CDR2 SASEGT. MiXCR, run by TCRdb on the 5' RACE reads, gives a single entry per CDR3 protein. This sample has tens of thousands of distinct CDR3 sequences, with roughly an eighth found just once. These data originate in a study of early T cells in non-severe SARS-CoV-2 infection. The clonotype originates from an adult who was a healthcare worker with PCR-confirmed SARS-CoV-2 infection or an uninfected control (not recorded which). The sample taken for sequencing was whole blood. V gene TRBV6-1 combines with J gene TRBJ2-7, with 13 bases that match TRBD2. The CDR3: CASSGLAGGLSYEQYF. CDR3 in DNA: TGTGCCAGCAGTGGACTAGCGGGGGGACTCTCCTACGAGCAGTACTTC.